The rows below give T cell receptor beta chains drawn from one sample of a study of beta chain features in type 1 diabetes. Produced via immunoSEQ multiplex PCR; TCRdb's table is partial and in-frame only. The data show about 330,000 clones, approximately 10% seen once. The sequencing input was naive CD4+ T cells from blood. The receptors shown here come from a woman in her thirties in good health. CDR3s include the opening cysteine and the closing phenylalanine or tryptophan. The D gene is left open where the match is weak. Not every row has a clone size; where given, it reads once, few, many or a size class.

v_call,j_call,clone_size,d_call,cdr3_aa,cdr3_nt
TRBV29-1,TRBJ2-3,-,TRBD2,CGSGGSIGDTQYF,TGCGGGTCAGGCGGGAGTATTGGAGATACGCAGTATTTT
TRBV7-9,TRBJ1-1,few,-,CASSYQGKDTEAFF,TGTGCCAGCAGCTATCAGGGGAAGGACACTGAAGCTTTCTTT
TRBV15,TRBJ1-1,-,TRBD1,CATSVRTGVNTEAFF,TGTGCCACCAGCGTTCGGACAGGGGTAAACACTGAAGCTTTCTTT
TRBV28,TRBJ1-1,-,-,CASSFSGNTEAFF,TGTGCCAGCAGTTTCTCGGGGAACACTGAAGCTTTCTTT
TRBV7-2,TRBJ1-5,-,-,CASSKGQNQPQHF,TGTGCCAGCAGCAAAGGACAGAACCAGCCCCAGCATTTT
TRBV4-3,TRBJ2-1,-,-,CASSQDLRPRGEQFF,TGCGCCAGCAGCCAAGATTTGCGGCCCCGGGGTGAGCAGTTCTTC
TRBV6-1,TRBJ2-1,few,-,CASSAPGQTAYNEQFF,TGTGCCAGCAGTGCCCCGGGACAAACGGCCTACAATGAGCAGTTCTTC
TRBV30,TRBJ1-2,few,TRBD1,CAWRGGTANYGYTF,TGTGCCTGGAGGGGCGGGACAGCTAACTATGGCTACACCTTC
TRBV7-2,TRBJ2-7,few,-,CASSLGGGSYEQYF,TGTGCCAGCAGCTTAGGCGGTGGGTCCTACGAGCAGTACTTC
TRBV7-2,TRBJ2-7,few,-,CASSLRGSHYEQYF,TGTGCCAGCAGCTTAAGGGGCAGTCACTACGAGCAGTACTTC
TRBV21-1,TRBJ2-1,few,-,CASSVRDYSSEQFF,TGTGCCAGCAGCGTCCGGGACTATTCGAGTGAGCAGTTCTTC
TRBV7-2,TRBJ2-1,-,TRBD2,CASIQRGLAGGNEQFF,TGTGCCAGCATCCAGCGGGGACTAGCGGGAGGTAATGAGCAGTTCTTC
TRBV30,TRBJ2-7,-,-,CASPRAGDSYEQYF,TGTGCCTCCCCCCGAGCGGGTGACTCCTACGAGCAGTACTTC
TRBV19,TRBJ2-7,-,-,CASSIVPESDEQYF,TGTGCCAGTAGTATAGTTCCGGAGTCGGACGAGCAGTACTTC
TRBV29-1,TRBJ2-3,-,-,CSVANRLSTDTQYF,TGCAGCGTTGCAAACAGGCTTTCCACAGATACGCAGTATTTT
TRBV6-6,TRBJ2-7,few,-,CASSRSGGQFYEQYF,TGTGCCAGCAGTAGGTCCGGCGGACAGTTCTACGAGCAGTACTTC
TRBV5-1,TRBJ1-5,-,-,CASSLEGQGNQPQHF,TGCGCCAGCAGCTTGGAGGGGCAGGGCAATCAGCCCCAGCATTTT
TRBV28,TRBJ2-7,-,-,CASSLEGTPYEQYF,TGTGCCAGCAGTTTAGAGGGGACACCCTACGAGCAGTACTTC
TRBV7-9,TRBJ1-1,-,-,CASSRSLQRAEAFF,TGTGCCAGCAGCCGTTCACTACAACGGGCTGAAGCTTTCTTT
TRBV7-3,TRBJ1-1,few,-,CASSLGTGSTEAFF,TGTGCCAGCAGCTTAGGAACAGGGAGCACTGAAGCTTTCTTT
TRBV2,TRBJ2-5,few,TRBD2,CASSGTSGSRETQYF,TGTGCCAGCAGTGGGACTAGCGGGAGCCGAGAGACCCAGTACTTC
TRBV7-9,TRBJ1-2,few,-,CASTPGANYGYTF,TGTGCCAGCACTCCAGGGGCAAACTATGGCTACACCTTC
TRBV6-5,TRBJ1-1,-,TRBD1,CASRVGQALKEAFF,TGTGCCAGCAGAGTGGGACAGGCACTCAAGGAAGCTTTCTTT
TRBV29-1,TRBJ1-1,-,-,CSGGMGWMGRDGTEAFF,TGCAGCGGTGGGATGGGTTGGATGGGGCGCGATGGGACTGAAGCTTTCTTT
TRBV5-1,TRBJ1-1,-,-,CASSYTSQGEGNTEAFF,TGCGCCAGCAGCTATACCTCACAGGGCGAGGGGAACACTGAAGCTTTCTTT
TRBV19,TRBJ2-7,few,TRBD1,CASSPGTVSSYEQYF,TGTGCCAGTAGTCCCGGGACAGTAAGCTCCTACGAGCAGTACTTC
TRBV10-3,TRBJ2-1,-,TRBD2,CAISPSGENEQFF,TGTGCCATCAGCCCTAGCGGAGAGAATGAGCAGTTCTTC
TRBV15,TRBJ2-2,once,-,CATSRVGARTGELFF,TGTGCCACCAGCAGAGTAGGGGCTCGCACCGGGGAGCTGTTTTTT
TRBV7-2,TRBJ2-7,few,TRBD2,CASSFSAGAHEQYF,TGTGCCAGCAGCTTTTCAGCGGGAGCCCACGAGCAGTACTTC
TRBV28,TRBJ2-3,-,-,CASSLFFRGKKSTDTQYF,TGTGCCAGCAGTCTCTTCTTCAGGGGAAAGAAAAGCACAGATACGCAGTATTTT
TRBV7-8,TRBJ2-7,few,-,CASSLARSYEQYF,TGTGCCAGCAGCTTAGCGCGGAGTTACGAGCAGTACTTC
TRBV6-6,TRBJ2-7,-,-,CASKSQEVYF,TGTGCCAGCAAGAGTCAGGAGGTGTACTTC
TRBV6-5,TRBJ2-5,-,TRBD2,CASSSPRTSGSETQYF,TGTGCCAGCAGTTCCCCCCGGACTAGCGGGAGTGAGACCCAGTACTTC
TRBV28,TRBJ1-2,-,-,CAIRRGNYGYTF,TGTGCCATCCGCAGGGGTAACTATGGCTACACCTTC
TRBV27,TRBJ2-7,few,TRBD2,CASSLQLGTSGRLEQYF,TGTGCCAGCAGTTTACAACTCGGGACTAGCGGGAGGCTTGAGCAGTACTTC
TRBV7-9,TRBJ2-7,few,-,CASQGLTSGASSTYEQYF,TGTGCCAGCCAGGGGCTCACGTCCGGGGCTAGCTCCACCTACGAGCAGTACTTC
TRBV6-6,TRBJ1-5,few,-,CASSSSIMAGNQPQHF,TGTGCCAGCAGTTCGAGTATCATGGCGGGCAATCAGCCCCAGCATTTT
TRBV7-2,TRBJ2-2,-,TRBD2,CASLGLAGVGELFF,TGTGCCAGCTTAGGACTAGCGGGAGTCGGGGAGCTGTTTTTT
TRBV5-1,TRBJ2-7,few,TRBD1,CASSSLTGSDEQYF,TGCGCCAGCAGCTCCTTGACAGGGTCCGACGAGCAGTACTTC
TRBV29-1,TRBJ2-3,few,-,CSVEAEAGTDTQYF,TGCAGCGTTGAAGCGGAAGCGGGCACAGATACGCAGTATTTT
TRBV7-2,TRBJ1-2,few,TRBD1,CASSFDRDRTNYGYTF,TGTGCCAGCAGCTTTGACCGGGACAGAACTAACTATGGCTACACCTTC
TRBV7-2,TRBJ1-2,few,-,CASSLTDTYGYTF,TGTGCCAGCAGCTTAACTGACACCTATGGCTACACCTTC
TRBV5-6,TRBJ2-3,-,-,CASSLVDSSDTQYF,TGTGCCAGCAGCTTGGTTGATAGCTCAGATACGCAGTATTTT
TRBV9,TRBJ2-7,few,TRBD2,CASSVTSGPFTSEQYF,TGTGCCAGCAGCGTCACTAGCGGGCCCTTTACTTCCGAGCAGTACTTC
TRBV27,TRBJ2-7,few,TRBD2,CASRQTSGVVYEQYF,TGTGCCAGCAGACAGACTAGCGGGGTCGTTTACGAGCAGTACTTC
TRBV18,TRBJ2-7,few,-,CASSPENQGYEQYF,TGTGCCAGCTCACCGGAAAATCAGGGTTACGAGCAGTACTTC
TRBV20-1,TRBJ2-1,-,-,CSARNSAVGLF,TGCAGTGCTAGAAACAGTGCGGTGGGGCTCTTC
TRBV5-1,TRBJ2-7,-,TRBD2,CASSVGGVLSPYEQYF,TGCGCCAGCAGCGTGGGGGGGGTTTTGTCCCCCTACGAGCAGTACTTC
TRBV18,TRBJ2-7,few,TRBD1,CASSLRTGASSYEQYF,TGTGCCAGCTCACTCCGGACAGGGGCAAGCTCCTACGAGCAGTACTTC
TRBV7-9,TRBJ1-5,-,-,CASSPNQGGGQPQHF,TGCGCCAGCAGCCCTAACCAGGGAGGAGGGCAGCCCCAGCATTTT
TRBV7-2,TRBJ2-5,-,TRBD2,CASSLGTSTRKTQYF,TGTGCCAGCAGCTTAGGGACTAGTACGAGGAAGACCCAGTACTTC
TRBV14,TRBJ2-7,-,TRBD2,CASSQVVGLAGVGEQYF,TGTGCCAGCAGCCAAGTCGTTGGACTAGCGGGAGTAGGAGAGCAGTACTTC
TRBV6-5,TRBJ1-1,-,-,CASSYSGRNTEAFF,TGTGCCAGCAGTTACTCTGGCAGAAACACTGAAGCTTTCTTT
TRBV7-9,TRBJ2-5,-,TRBD1,CASSPDRVQETQYF,TGTGCCAGCAGCCCGGACAGGGTCCAAGAGACCCAGTACTTC
TRBV23-1,TRBJ2-2,few,-,CASSQSGGDGELFF,TGCGCCAGCAGTCAAAGCGGAGGCGACGGGGAGCTGTTTTTT
TRBV7-4,TRBJ1-5,few,-,CASSARQLYSNQPQHF,TGTGCCAGCAGCGCCAGACAGTTATATAGCAATCAGCCCCAGCATTTT
TRBV9,TRBJ2-1,few,TRBD2,CASSSTGLALNEQFF,TGTGCCAGCAGCTCCACGGGACTAGCGTTGAATGAGCAGTTCTTC
TRBV9,TRBJ2-6,-,-,CASSETGGANVLTF,TGTGCCAGCAGCGAAACGGGAGGGGCCAACGTCCTGACTTTC
TRBV13,TRBJ2-1,-,TRBD2,CASSLELAAYNEQFF,TGTGCCAGCAGCTTGGAACTAGCGGCCTACAATGAGCAGTTCTTC